This T cell receptor (beta chain) was observed in a study of beta chain features in type 1 diabetes. Turning to the study itself: Across the samples, approximately 98,000,000 sorted cells were examined in total. Overall study results and limits: There were fewer insertions and more deletions at the VDJ junctions of type 1 diabetes patients. Within each of all four CD4+ subsets, Type 1 diabetes patients had TCRB CDR3s that were moderately but significantly shorter.

Comment on this clone: Its target is not known.

Germline V CDR1 and CDR2: SGHRS, YFSETQ. This CDR3 is built from 14 residues. V was cut by 1 base and J by 6 bases, with 10 bases left in between. Only one heparinised blood draw was taken per donor, and its volume averaged approximately 100 mL. Every isolated RNA sample was fully reverse transcribed, so sequencing captured expressed TCRB transcripts. Around 3.57 million reads was the average for naive, central memory and regulatory T cell samples. Sequencing was performed with immunoSEQ multiplex PCR; in TCRdb, only in-frame clones are kept and a portion is missing. The sample lists hundreds of thousands of clones, roughly 15% occurring once.

The genes are TRBV5-1 and TRBJ2-2, with D possibly being TRBD2 (5 bases). The sequence came from a man younger than 35 with type 1 diabetes. Specimen: naive CD4+ T cells from blood. This CDR3 is CASSLTRKSGELFF. The CDR3 nucleotides read TGCGCCAGCAGCTTGACTAGGAAGTCCGGGGAGCTGTTTTTT.